This TCR beta chain was identified during a study of blood T cells in healthy people across ages. Study-wide results and limits: Changes seen in expanded clonotypes were possibly confounded by donor CMV status left unknown. Greater diversity and more naive CD4+ cells were seen in long-lived donors than in aged donors.

Donation came from healthy Caucasian individuals in Russia who were aged roughly 6 to 95. Worth noting for this clonotype: Its antigen is still unknown. A junction end diverges from the germline sequence, so it may reflect a read error.

A sample-barcoded 5' primer and a J-beta primer mix were used in a second PCR of roughly 6 to 11 cycles. The study obtained at least 2.5 million CDR3-containing paired-end reads from every sample. MiXCR, run by TCRdb on the 5' RACE reads, gives a single entry per CDR3 protein. Among 650,000 to 1,000,000 distinct CDR3 sequences listed, around 36% were seen once. There are 14 residues in the CDR3. CDR1 is LNHDA and CDR2 is SQIVND in the germline V gene (reference sequence). The sequenced sample consisted of blood. The chain has TRBV19 and TRBJ2-3; D gene ambiguous. The TCR originated in a man aged 18-30 years in good health. CDR3: CASSIVGAADMQYF. The CDR3 coding sequence is TGTGCCAGTAGTATAGTCGGCGCGGCAGATATGCAGTATTTT.